The 12 T cell receptor beta chains presented below share a single source sample, sequenced in a study of identifying expanded T cells in peripheral blood. Produced via immunoSEQ multiplex PCR; TCRdb's table is partial and in-frame only. The sample consists of some 99,000 clones, less than 90% of them appearing once. Material: blood. Receptor source: a person aged 18 to 70 in good health.

CDR3 sequence reads: CASSQVKAGGLSGAFF. The CDR3 coding sequence is TGTGCCAGCAGCCAAGTAAAGGCAGGGGGCCTTTCAGGAGCTTTCTTT. This chain uses TRBV4-2 with TRBJ1-1, with 8 nucleotides matching TRBD1. There are 16 residues in the CDR3. V shed 1 base, J shed 10 bases, and the junction held 14 bases outside the gene matches. CDR1 LGHNA and CDR2 YNFKEQ come from the germline V gene.

The chain employs TRBV28 and TRBJ2-2; D uncertain. Germline-derived CDR1 and CDR2 are MDHEN and SYDVKM. V shed 8 bases and J shed 0 bases, with 19 bases lying between them. The CDR3 is 17 residues long. The CDR3 nucleotides read TGTGCCAGCGGGCCATTTGGCGGCAGCGCGAACACCGGGGAGCTGTTTTTT. Translating it yields CASGPFGGSANTGELFF.

The chain uses TRBV11-2 and TRBJ2-7, with 10 bases matching TRBD1. Germline V gene sequence: CDR1 SGHAT, CDR2 FQNNGV. The CDR3 totals 15 residues. V lost 3 bases and J lost 4; bases outside the gene matches: 6. The CDR3 loop reads CASSFTGTGDYEQYF. The CDR3 DNA is TGTGCCAGCAGCTTCACCGGGACAGGGGATTACGAGCAGTACTTC.

This clone showed up just once. This chain links TRBV19 with TRBJ1-5, with TRBD1 matching over 8 bases. Trimming took 2 bases from V and 0 from J; bases not matched to a gene: 6. Germline assignment: CDR1 LNHDA and CDR2 SQIVND (reference sequence). This CDR3 has 17 amino acids. This chain's CDR3 is CASSIRYRGDSNQPQHF. Written as DNA, the CDR3 is TGTGCCAGTAGTATACGGTACAGGGGGGATAGCAATCAGCCCCAGCATTTT. Filled out from reference TRBV19 and TRBJ1-5, the complete variable domain reads DGGITQSPKYLFRKEGQNVTLSCEQNLNHDAMYWYRQDPGQGLRLIYYSQIVNDFQKGDIAEGYSVSREKKESFPLTVTSAQKNPTAFYLCASSIRYRGDSNQPQHFGDGTRLSIL.

The chain joins TRBV9 to TRBJ1-2, with D unclear. V lost 3 bases and J 4 bases, leaving 16 bases between the germline ends. CDR3 length: 15 amino acids. The germline V gene has CDR1 SGDLS and CDR2 YYNGEE. CDR3 sequence: CASSEDGRHLYGYTF. CDR3 nucleotide sequence: TGTGCCAGCAGCGAGGACGGTAGACACCTCTATGGCTACACCTTC.

V gene TRBV6-6 combines with J gene TRBJ2-2; 7 bases are shared with TRBD2. CDR3 size: 16 residues. The V segment lost 3 bases and the J segment 7 bases; nucleotides outside the gene matches: 11. Per the germline V gene, CDR1 is MNHNY and CDR2 is SVGAGI (reference sequence). DNA of the CDR3: TGTGCCAGCAGTTATCCAGGGCAGGTAGCGGGCGGGGAGCTGTTTTTT. Translating gives CASSYPGQVAGGELFF.

In DNA form, the CDR3 reads TGCGCCAGCAGTCGGTCAACCCAGCGAGAGACCCAGTACTTC. It codes for CASSRSTQRETQYF. The chain uses TRBV10-2 and TRBJ2-5; D gene uncertain. This CDR3 spans 14 amino acids. V lost 5 bases and J lost 4, with 14 bases in between. From germline, CDR1 is WSHSY and CDR2 SAAADI.

The chain links TRBV11-2 to TRBJ2-2; 8 nucleotides line up with TRBD2. Germline trimming cut 7 bases from V and 6 bases from J; bases unmatched to any gene: 7. The CDR3 is made up of 14 amino acids. Germline V gives CDR1 SGHAT, CDR2 FQNNGV. Here the CDR3 reads CASMGGGRPGELFF. The CDR3 DNA is TGTGCCAGCATGGGCGGGGGGCGCCCCGGGGAGCTGTTTTTT.

This clone was counted once. V usage is TRBV19 and J usage is TRBJ1-1; D might be TRBD1 (6 bases). Deletions cut 4 bases from V and 6 bases from J, with 15 bases between. The CDR3 is made up of 14 amino acids. Germline values: CDR1 LNHDA, CDR2 SQIVND (reference sequence). The CDR3 spells CASSKGGSTAEAFF. The CDR3 nucleotides are TGTGCCAGTAGTAAAGGGGGGTCGACCGCTGAAGCTTTCTTT. Full variable domain (missing parts from reference TRBV19 and TRBJ1-1): DGGITQSPKYLFRKEGQNVTLSCEQNLNHDAMYWYRQDPGQGLRLIYYSQIVNDFQKGDIAEGYSVSREKKESFPLTVTSAQKNPTAFYLCASSKGGSTAEAFFGQGTRLTVV.

Only one count was recorded for this clone. The chain employs TRBV21-1 and TRBJ2-5; the listed D gene, TRBD2, was not tested against the DNA. TRBV21-1 is reported as a pseudogene. This CDR3 is built from 15 residues. The CDR3 DNA sequence: TGTGCCAGCAGCAAAGTCAAGGGTCGAGGGGAGACCCAGTACTTC. This translates into CASSKVKGRGETQYF.

The chain links TRBV7-3 to TRBJ2-7, with a possible D match to TRBD1 (6 bases). Between the trimmed V and J ends, which lost 5 bases and 6 bases, there was a span of 14 bases. The CDR3 loop spans 13 amino acids. CDR1 and CDR2 (germline): SGHTA, FQGTGA. CDR3 sequence (DNA): TGTGCCAGCAGCCGCGACAGGTCCAGCGAGCAGTACTTC. Translating gives CASSRDRSSEQYF.

The chain uses TRBV25-1 and TRBJ2-1; TRBD2 matches at 11 bases. Losses at the gene ends were 7 bases for V and 9 bases for J; bases not matched to a gene: 8. The CDR3 loop spans 14 amino acids. Germline CDR1 and CDR2: MGHDK and SYGVNS. Here the CDR3 DNA reads TGTGCCAGCACCACTAGCGGGAGTGTTACTGAGCAGTTCTTC. Encoded protein: CASTTSGSVTEQFF.